These T cell receptor beta chains were read from a single sample in a study of read filtering for tumor transcriptome and immune sequencing. TCRdb ran MiXCR on the reads and lists one entry per CDR3 protein. The sample includes about 93,000 distinct CDR3 sequences, around a fifth of them seen just once. Specimen: a population of CD138-negative cells sorted from bone marrow. The receptors were sampled from a donor at least 40 years old with multiple myeloma. Each CDR3 is given with its conserved first and last residue. A D gene is named only where the DNA matches it firmly. Clone size is stated in some rows and not others, as once, few, many or a class when expanded.

TRBV20-1	.	many	TRBJ2-1	CSARRGAGYNEQFF	TGCAGTGCTAGAAGGGGGGCGGGGTACAATGAGCAGTTCTTC
TRBV7-2	TRBD2	many	TRBJ2-1	CASSPSGLAGASGEQFF	TGTGCCAGCAGCCCCAGCGGACTAGCGGGGGCTTCGGGGGAGCAGTTCTTC
TRBV7-2	TRBD1	few	TRBJ1-1	CASSRTGGHVFF	TGTGCCAGCAGCCGAACAGGGGGGCACGTTTTCTTT
TRBV28	.	many	TRBJ1-5	CASSLRQVSNQPQHF	TGTGCCAGCAGCCTTAGACAGGTTAGCAATCAGCCCCAGCATTTT
TRBV5-1	.	.	TRBJ1-3	CASSLTNGNTIYF	TGCGCCAGCAGCTTGACAAATGGAAACACCATATATTTT
TRBV11-1	.	many	TRBJ2-7	CASSLHRDGSEQYF	TGTGCCAGCAGCTTGCACAGGGACGGGTCCGAGCAGTACTTC
TRBV5-1	.	many	TRBJ2-1	CASSLGMGSGEQFF	TGCGCCAGCAGCTTGGGTATGGGGAGCGGTGAGCAGTTCTTC
TRBV27	.	many	TRBJ2-7	CASSWGPTLYEQYF	TGTGCCAGCAGTTGGGGACCAACCCTCTACGAGCAGTACTTC
TRBV28	.	many	TRBJ1-5	CASRPPRSNQPQHF	TGTGCCAGCAGACCTCCCAGAAGCAATCAGCCCCAGCATTTT
TRBV9	TRBD1	many	TRBJ1-4	CASSASGGSNEKLFF	TGTGCCAGCAGCGCGTCAGGGGGTTCTAATGAAAAACTGTTTTTT
TRBV7-2	.	many	TRBJ2-1	CASRGWSSYNEQFF	TGTGCCTCACGGGGATGGAGCTCCTACAATGAGCAGTTCTTC
TRBV7-8	TRBD1	many	TRBJ1-5	CASNMDRASNQPQHF	TGTGCCAGCAATATGGACAGGGCCAGCAATCAGCCCCAGCATTTT